This TCR beta chain is drawn from a study of blood T cells in healthy people across ages. PCR was performed a second time for about 6 to 12 cycles using a sample-barcoded 5' primer and a J-beta primer mix. TCRdb itself ran the 5' RACE reads through MiXCR, one entry per CDR3 protein. The profile covers around 580,000 distinct CDR3 sequences, with 47% appearing a single time and roughly 25% taken by the ten largest. A few counts support this clonotype. A much larger clone differs from this one at a single base, so this may be a read error. The CDR3 consists of 15 residues. The germline gives CDR1 SNHLY, CDR2 FYNNEI.

The sequenced sample consisted of blood. The rearrangement links TRBV2 to TRBJ2-1; weak D call: TRBD2 (7 bases). TRBJ2-7 explains the end of the DNA better; the J call may be wrong. The receptor's source is a man older than 75 in good health. The CDR3 spells CASSGVGGRYNEQYF. The CDR3 nucleotides are TGTGCCAGCAGTGGGGTGGGGGGGCGCTACAATGAGCAGTACTTC.